The clone carrying this T cell receptor (beta chain) was seen a few times. The germline V and J ends were trimmed by 3 bases and 0 bases, with 10 bases remaining between them. The CDR3 runs to 14 residues. Looked up from germline, CDR1 is SGDLS and CDR2 is YYNGEE. The sample belongs to a study of early T cells in non-severe SARS-CoV-2 infection. Study background: Sequencing of bulk RNA from unsorted whole blood was done, without chain pairing.

A single record per CDR3 protein comes from TCRdb applying MiXCR to the 5' RACE reads. The data contain under 85,000 distinct CDR3 sequences, 11% to 15% of them singletons. Input material: whole blood. The V gene is TRBV9, the J gene TRBJ2-7; D ambiguous. This TCR came from an adult who was a healthcare worker with PCR-confirmed SARS-CoV-2 infection or an uninfected control (not recorded which). In nucleotides, the CDR3 is TGTGCCAGCAGCGCCTCCAGGAGCTCCTACGAGCAGTACTTC. It translates to CASSASRSSYEQYF.